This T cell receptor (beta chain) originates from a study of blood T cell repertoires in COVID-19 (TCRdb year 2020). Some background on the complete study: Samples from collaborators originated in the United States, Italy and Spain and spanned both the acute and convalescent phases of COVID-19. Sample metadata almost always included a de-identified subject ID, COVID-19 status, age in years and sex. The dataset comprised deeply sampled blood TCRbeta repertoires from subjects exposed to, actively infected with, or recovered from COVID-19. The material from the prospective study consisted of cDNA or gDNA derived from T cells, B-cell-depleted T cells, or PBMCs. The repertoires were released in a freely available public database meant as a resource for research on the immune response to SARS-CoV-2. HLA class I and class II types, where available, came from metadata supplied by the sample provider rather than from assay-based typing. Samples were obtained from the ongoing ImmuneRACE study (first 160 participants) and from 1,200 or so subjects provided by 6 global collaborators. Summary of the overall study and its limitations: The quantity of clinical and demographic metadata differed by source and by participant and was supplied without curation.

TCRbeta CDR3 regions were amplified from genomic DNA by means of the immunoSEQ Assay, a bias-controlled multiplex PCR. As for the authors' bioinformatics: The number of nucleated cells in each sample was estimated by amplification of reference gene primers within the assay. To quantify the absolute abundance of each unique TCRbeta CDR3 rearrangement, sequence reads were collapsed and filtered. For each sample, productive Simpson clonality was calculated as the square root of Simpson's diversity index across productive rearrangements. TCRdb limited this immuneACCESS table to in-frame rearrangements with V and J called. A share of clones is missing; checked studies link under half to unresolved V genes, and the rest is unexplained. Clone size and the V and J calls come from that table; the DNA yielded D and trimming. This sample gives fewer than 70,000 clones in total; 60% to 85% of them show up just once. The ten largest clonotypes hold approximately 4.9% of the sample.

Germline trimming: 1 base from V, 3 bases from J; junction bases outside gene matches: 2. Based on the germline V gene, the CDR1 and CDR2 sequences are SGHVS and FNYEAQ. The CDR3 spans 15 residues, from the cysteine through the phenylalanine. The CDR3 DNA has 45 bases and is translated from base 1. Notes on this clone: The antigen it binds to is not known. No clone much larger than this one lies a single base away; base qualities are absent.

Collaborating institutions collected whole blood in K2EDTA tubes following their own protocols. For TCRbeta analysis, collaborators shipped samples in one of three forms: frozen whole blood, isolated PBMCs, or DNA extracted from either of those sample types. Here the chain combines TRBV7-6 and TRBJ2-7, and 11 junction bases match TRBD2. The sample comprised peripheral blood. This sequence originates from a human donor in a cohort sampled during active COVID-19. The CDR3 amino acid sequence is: CASSLGSGRVYEQYF. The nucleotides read TGTGCCAGCAGCTTAGGTAGCGGGAGGGTCTACGAGCAGTACTTC.